Sequencing of this TCR beta chain was carried out in a study of identical twins. Study results and limitations: Memory repertoires showed no such pattern, whereas abundant cord blood beta clonotypes carried fewer insertions.

This clonotype was recorded a few times. Antigen: not known. MiXCR was run by TCRdb on the 5' RACE reads, yielding one entry per CDR3 protein. The sample has more than 600,000 distinct CDR3 sequences, 15% to 20% seen once. This sample was also put to use in a study of T cells expressing NK-cell markers. This second study says: The share of CD8+ T cells held by dominant NKG2C+ clonotypes was about 1.0-7.5% in about six donors.

The specimen sequenced was PBMCs. This TCR was sampled from a woman aged 18-29 years in good health.

As DNA, the CDR3 is TGCAGTGCTAGTGCATGGACAAAATATAGCAATCAGCCCCAGCATTTT. Its protein product is CSASAWTKYSNQPQHF. The rearrangement links TRBV20-1 to TRBJ1-5; tentative D call: TRBD1 (5 bases). V was pared by 3 bases and J by 0 bases, with 15 bases between. The CDR3 runs to 16 residues. From germline, CDR1 is DFQATT and CDR2 SNEGSKA (reference sequence).